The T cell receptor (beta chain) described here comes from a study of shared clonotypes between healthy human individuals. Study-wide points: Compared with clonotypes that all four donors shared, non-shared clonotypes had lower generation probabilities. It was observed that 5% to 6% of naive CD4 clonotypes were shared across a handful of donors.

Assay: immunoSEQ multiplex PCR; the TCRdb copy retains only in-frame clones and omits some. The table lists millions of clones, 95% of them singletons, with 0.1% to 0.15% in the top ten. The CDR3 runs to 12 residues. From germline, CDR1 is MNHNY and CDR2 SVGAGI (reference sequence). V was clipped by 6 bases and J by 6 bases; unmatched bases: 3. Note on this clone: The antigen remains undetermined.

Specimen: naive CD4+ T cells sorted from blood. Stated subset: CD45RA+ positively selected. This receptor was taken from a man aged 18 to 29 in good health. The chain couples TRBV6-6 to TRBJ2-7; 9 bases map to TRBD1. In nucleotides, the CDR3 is TGTGCCAGCAGGGACAGGGGTGGCGAGCAGTACTTC. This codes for CASRDRGGEQYF.